This TCR beta chain was recorded in a study of T cell responses to AZD1222 COVID-19 vaccine. V shed 3 bases and J shed 3 bases, with 8 bases lying between them. The CDR3 consists of 13 residues. Germline V gene data show CDR1 as SGHTA and CDR2 as FQGTGA. The assay was immunoSEQ multiplex PCR, and TCRdb's table has in-frame clones only and misses some. The data hold 95,000 to 150,000 clones, with around nine tenths observed a single time. The rearrangement joins TRBV7-3 to TRBJ1-1; D uncertain. The receptor's source is an adult in good health. This specimen was peripheral blood, taken on day 0 of AZD1222 vaccination. CDR3 in amino acids: CASSFSPDTEAFF. The DNA of the CDR3 is TGTGCCAGCAGCTTTTCGCCAGACACTGAAGCTTTCTTT.